A selection of T cell receptor beta chains follows, all from one sample in a study of blood T cell repertoires in COVID-19. Assay: immunoSEQ multiplex PCR; the TCRdb copy retains only in-frame clones and omits some. The sample has tens of thousands of clones; over 85% are singletons. The material sequenced was peripheral blood. These receptors were collected from a human donor with active COVID-19. The donor label of this sample is uncertain. Each CDR3 is given with its conserved first and last residue. D genes are given only for firm matches. Rows may omit the clone size; those that give it use once, few, many or a size class.

j_call: TRBJ2-2; clone_size: .; cdr3_length: 15; d_call: .; v_call: TRBV9; cdr3_aa: CASSVARGGPGELFF; cdr3_nt: TGTGCCAGCAGCGTAGCCAGGGGTGGGCCCGGGGAGCTGTTTTTT
j_call: TRBJ2-7; clone_size: .; cdr3_length: 15; d_call: TRBD1; v_call: TRBV27; cdr3_aa: CASSITGGSSYEQYF; cdr3_nt: TGTGCCAGCAGCATTACAGGGGGGAGCTCCTACGAGCAGTACTTC
j_call: TRBJ2-5; clone_size: .; cdr3_length: 15; d_call: TRBD2; v_call: TRBV4-1; cdr3_aa: CARSRQPGGEGAQYF; cdr3_nt: TGCGCCCGCAGCCGACAGCCTGGGGGGGAAGGGGCCCAGTACTTC
j_call: TRBJ2-3; clone_size: .; cdr3_length: 15; d_call: .; v_call: TRBV27; cdr3_aa: CASSPTGGSTDTQYF; cdr3_nt: TGTGCCAGCAGCCCCACCGGGGGTAGCACAGATACGCAGTATTTT
j_call: TRBJ2-1; clone_size: .; cdr3_length: 11; d_call: TRBD1; v_call: TRBV24-1; cdr3_aa: CATSGRQGKFF; cdr3_nt: TGTGCCACCAGTGGAAGACAGGGGAAGTTCTTC
j_call: TRBJ1-2; clone_size: .; cdr3_length: 14; d_call: .; v_call: TRBV6-1; cdr3_aa: CASSEGTANYGYTF; cdr3_nt: TGTGCCAGCAGCGAAGGCACAGCTAACTATGGCTACACCTTC
j_call: TRBJ2-5; clone_size: .; cdr3_length: 11; d_call: .; v_call: TRBV3-1/TRBV3-2; cdr3_aa: CASSLGETQYF; cdr3_nt: TGTGCCAGCAGCCTCGGAGAGACCCAGTACTTC
j_call: TRBJ2-1; clone_size: .; cdr3_length: 12; d_call: .; v_call: TRBV28; cdr3_aa: CASSQGENEQFF; cdr3_nt: TGTGCCAGCAGCCAGGGTGAGAATGAGCAGTTCTTC
j_call: TRBJ2-7; clone_size: .; cdr3_length: 16; d_call: TRBD1; v_call: TRBV19; cdr3_aa: CASTKALGQGAYEQYF; cdr3_nt: TGTGCCAGTACGAAAGCCCTGGGACAGGGGGCTTACGAGCAGTACTTC
j_call: TRBJ2-7; clone_size: .; cdr3_length: 14; d_call: TRBD2; v_call: TRBV25-1; cdr3_aa: CASSGGRGGYEQYF; cdr3_nt: TGTGCCAGCAGTGGGGGACGGGGGGGATACGAGCAGTACTTC
j_call: TRBJ2-3; clone_size: .; cdr3_length: 14; d_call: .; v_call: TRBV5-1; cdr3_aa: CASSLGQNTDTQYF; cdr3_nt: TGCGCCAGCAGCTTGGGACAGAACACAGATACGCAGTATTTT
j_call: TRBJ2-7; clone_size: few; cdr3_length: 15; d_call: .; v_call: TRBV7-6; cdr3_aa: CASSPAGPTLYEQYF; cdr3_nt: TGTGCCAGCAGCCCGGCGGGGCCTACACTCTACGAGCAGTACTTC
j_call: TRBJ2-5; clone_size: .; cdr3_length: 16; d_call: TRBD2; v_call: TRBV10-3; cdr3_aa: CAIGTSGRARQETQYF; cdr3_nt: TGTGCCATCGGGACTAGCGGGAGGGCCCGCCAAGAGACCCAGTACTTC
j_call: TRBJ1-1; clone_size: once; cdr3_length: 14; d_call: TRBD1; v_call: TRBV7-9; cdr3_aa: CASTNRDRDTEAFF; cdr3_nt: TGTGCCAGCACCAACCGGGACAGGGACACTGAAGCTTTCTTT
j_call: TRBJ2-4; clone_size: .; cdr3_length: 14; d_call: .; v_call: TRBV7-9; cdr3_aa: CASTSDIAKNIQYF; cdr3_nt: TGTGCCAGCACCTCGGACATAGCCAAAAACATTCAGTACTTC
j_call: TRBJ1-2; clone_size: .; cdr3_length: 14; d_call: .; v_call: TRBV19; cdr3_aa: CASSIVNGNYGYTF; cdr3_nt: TGTGCCAGTAGTATAGTCAACGGGAACTATGGCTACACCTTC
j_call: TRBJ1-2; clone_size: .; cdr3_length: 13; d_call: .; v_call: TRBV27; cdr3_aa: CASSRHQRVGYTF; cdr3_nt: TGTGCCAGCTCCCGACATCAACGAGTGGGCTACACCTTC
j_call: TRBJ1-6; clone_size: .; cdr3_length: 15; d_call: .; v_call: TRBV6-5; cdr3_aa: CASSRPAQGFSPLHF; cdr3_nt: TGTGCCAGCAGTCGGCCGGCACAGGGTTTTTCACCCCTCCACTTT
j_call: TRBJ1-2; clone_size: .; cdr3_length: 13; d_call: .; v_call: TRBV27; cdr3_aa: CASSTANNYGYTF; cdr3_nt: TGTGCCAGCAGTACCGCTAACAACTATGGCTACACCTTC
j_call: TRBJ2-1; clone_size: .; cdr3_length: 14; d_call: .; v_call: TRBV25-1; cdr3_aa: CASSELFRTDEQFF; cdr3_nt: TGTGCCAGCAGTGAATTGTTCAGGACAGATGAGCAGTTCTTC
j_call: TRBJ2-7; clone_size: .; cdr3_length: 14; d_call: TRBD2; v_call: TRBV5-1; cdr3_aa: CASSLAGASYEQYF; cdr3_nt: TGCGCCAGCAGCTTAGCGGGGGCCTCCTACGAGCAGTACTTC
j_call: TRBJ2-7; clone_size: .; cdr3_length: 14; d_call: .; v_call: TRBV5-4; cdr3_aa: CASSFEGTRYEQYF; cdr3_nt: TGTGCCAGCAGCTTTGAGGGTACCAGATACGAGCAGTACTTC
j_call: TRBJ1-3; clone_size: .; cdr3_length: 14; d_call: .; v_call: TRBV7-2; cdr3_aa: CASSLAQQGNTIYF; cdr3_nt: TGTGCCAGCAGCTTAGCCCAACAGGGAAACACCATATATTTT
j_call: TRBJ2-3; clone_size: .; cdr3_length: 16; d_call: TRBD2; v_call: TRBV28; cdr3_aa: CASSSIAGGGADTQYF; cdr3_nt: TGTGCCAGCAGTAGTATAGCGGGAGGGGGAGCAGATACGCAGTATTTT
j_call: TRBJ1-5; clone_size: .; cdr3_length: 16; d_call: TRBD1; v_call: TRBV18; cdr3_aa: CASSLEGTGPHQLQHF; cdr3_nt: TGTGCCAGCTCACTCGAAGGGACAGGCCCTCATCAGCTCCAGCATTTT
j_call: TRBJ2-5; clone_size: .; cdr3_length: 12; d_call: .; v_call: TRBV6-2/TRBV6-3; cdr3_aa: CASSGGKETQYF; cdr3_nt: TGTGCCAGCAGTGGAGGAAAAGAGACCCAGTACTTC
j_call: TRBJ1-5; clone_size: once; cdr3_length: 15; d_call: .; v_call: TRBV10-3; cdr3_aa: CAIREQGGVNQPQHF; cdr3_nt: TGTGCCATCAGGGAGCAGGGAGGGGTCAATCAGCCCCAGCATTTT
j_call: TRBJ2-1; clone_size: .; cdr3_length: 16; d_call: TRBD1; v_call: TRBV28; cdr3_aa: CASTPRGQGSNNEQFF; cdr3_nt: TGTGCCAGCACCCCCCGGGGACAGGGGTCCAACAATGAGCAGTTCTTC
j_call: TRBJ2-3; clone_size: .; cdr3_length: 16; d_call: TRBD2; v_call: TRBV28; cdr3_aa: CASSPLRLAGTDTQYF; cdr3_nt: TGTGCCAGCAGTCCCCTTCGACTAGCGGGAACAGATACGCAGTATTTT
j_call: TRBJ1-2; clone_size: .; cdr3_length: 14; d_call: TRBD1; v_call: TRBV3-1/TRBV3-2; cdr3_aa: CASSQQTGAYGYTF; cdr3_nt: TGTGCCAGCAGCCAACAGACAGGGGCCTATGGCTACACCTTC
j_call: TRBJ1-2; clone_size: few; cdr3_length: 10; d_call: .; v_call: TRBV6-5; cdr3_aa: CASWSYGYTF; cdr3_nt: TGTGCCAGCTGGAGTTATGGCTACACCTTC
j_call: TRBJ2-1; clone_size: few; cdr3_length: 14; d_call: TRBD2; v_call: TRBV20-1; cdr3_aa: CSASSGISYNEQFF; cdr3_nt: TGCAGTGCTAGTAGCGGGATCTCCTACAATGAGCAGTTCTTC
j_call: TRBJ2-7; clone_size: .; cdr3_length: 12; d_call: .; v_call: TRBV3-1/TRBV3-2; cdr3_aa: CASSQDGQEQYF; cdr3_nt: TGTGCCAGCAGCCAAGATGGACAAGAGCAGTACTTC
j_call: TRBJ1-2; clone_size: .; cdr3_length: 12; d_call: .; v_call: TRBV5-4; cdr3_aa: CASSVRESGYTF; cdr3_nt: TGTGCCAGCAGCGTAAGGGAGTCTGGCTACACCTTC
j_call: TRBJ2-3; clone_size: .; cdr3_length: 19; d_call: TRBD2; v_call: TRBV24-1; cdr3_aa: CATSDPRPGLAGGPDTQYF; cdr3_nt: TGTGCCACCAGTGATCCCCGCCCGGGACTAGCGGGGGGGCCAGATACGCAGTATTTT
j_call: TRBJ2-3; clone_size: .; cdr3_length: 13; d_call: .; v_call: TRBV11-3; cdr3_aa: CASSLDLGGTQYF; cdr3_nt: TGTGCCAGCAGCTTAGATTTGGGGGGTACGCAGTATTTT
j_call: TRBJ2-5; clone_size: .; cdr3_length: 14; d_call: .; v_call: TRBV3-1/TRBV3-2; cdr3_aa: CASSHAGAQETQYF; cdr3_nt: TGTGCCAGCAGCCATGCAGGGGCCCAAGAGACCCAGTACTTC
j_call: TRBJ1-5; clone_size: .; cdr3_length: 16; d_call: TRBD1; v_call: TRBV19; cdr3_aa: CASSTDRTYSNQPQHF; cdr3_nt: TGTGCCAGTAGTACGGACAGGACCTATAGCAATCAGCCCCAGCATTTT
j_call: TRBJ2-5; clone_size: .; cdr3_length: 19; d_call: .; v_call: TRBV7-5; cdr3_aa: CARSLAVAALHDLEETQYF; cdr3_nt: TGTGCCAGAAGCTTAGCAGTGGCGGCACTACATGATTTAGAAGAGACCCAGTACTTC
j_call: TRBJ1-4; clone_size: .; cdr3_length: 15; d_call: .; v_call: TRBV27; cdr3_aa: CASSFTGRTNEKLFF; cdr3_nt: TGTGCCAGCAGTTTCACAGGGCGCACTAATGAAAAACTGTTTTTT
j_call: TRBJ2-7; clone_size: .; cdr3_length: 15; d_call: TRBD2; v_call: TRBV6-5; cdr3_aa: CASSPGLAGVSEQYF; cdr3_nt: TGTGCCAGCAGTCCTGGACTAGCGGGAGTAAGTGAGCAGTACTTC
j_call: TRBJ2-7; clone_size: .; cdr3_length: 15; d_call: .; v_call: TRBV7-9; cdr3_aa: CASSLAPKDISEQYF; cdr3_nt: TGTGCCAGCAGCTTAGCGCCGAAGGACATCTCCGAGCAGTACTTC
j_call: TRBJ2-7; clone_size: .; cdr3_length: 16; d_call: TRBD2; v_call: TRBV23-1; cdr3_aa: CASSQSPGRGAYEQYF; cdr3_nt: TGCGCCAGCAGTCAATCGCCTGGGCGGGGGGCCTACGAGCAGTACTTC
j_call: TRBJ2-2; clone_size: .; cdr3_length: 14; d_call: .; v_call: TRBV19; cdr3_aa: CANSCREDTGELFF; cdr3_nt: TGTGCCAATAGCTGCAGGGAGGACACCGGGGAGCTGTTTTTT
j_call: TRBJ2-5; clone_size: .; cdr3_length: 14; d_call: TRBD2; v_call: TRBV28; cdr3_aa: CASKLAGGVETQYF; cdr3_nt: TGTGCCAGCAAATTAGCGGGAGGGGTAGAGACCCAGTACTTC
j_call: TRBJ2-2; clone_size: .; cdr3_length: 17; d_call: TRBD2; v_call: TRBV4-1; cdr3_aa: CASRRGRGGTNTGELFF; cdr3_nt: TGCGCCAGCCGCCGAGGGCGGGGGGGGACGAACACCGGGGAGCTGTTTTTT
j_call: TRBJ1-5; clone_size: .; cdr3_length: 15; d_call: TRBD1; v_call: TRBV28; cdr3_aa: CASKPQGAQNQPQHF; cdr3_nt: TGTGCCAGCAAGCCACAGGGGGCCCAAAATCAGCCCCAGCATTTT